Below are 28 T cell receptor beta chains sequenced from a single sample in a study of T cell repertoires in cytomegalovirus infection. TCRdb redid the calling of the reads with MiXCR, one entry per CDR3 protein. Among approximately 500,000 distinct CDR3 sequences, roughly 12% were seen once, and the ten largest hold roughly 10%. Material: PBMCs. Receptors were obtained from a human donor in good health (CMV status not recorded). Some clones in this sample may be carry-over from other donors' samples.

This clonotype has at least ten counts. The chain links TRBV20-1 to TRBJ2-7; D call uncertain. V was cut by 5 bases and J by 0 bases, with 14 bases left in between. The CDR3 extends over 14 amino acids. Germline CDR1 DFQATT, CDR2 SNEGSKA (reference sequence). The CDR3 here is CSAAYLRSSYEQYF. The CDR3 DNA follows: TGCAGTGCTGCCTATTTAAGGAGCTCCTACGAGCAGTACTTC.

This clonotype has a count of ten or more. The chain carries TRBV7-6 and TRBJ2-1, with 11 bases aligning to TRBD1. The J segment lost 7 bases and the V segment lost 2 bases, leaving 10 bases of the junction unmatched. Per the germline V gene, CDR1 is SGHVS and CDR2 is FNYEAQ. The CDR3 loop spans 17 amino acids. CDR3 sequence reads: CASSLRWGTGGNNEQFF. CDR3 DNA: TGTGCCAGCAGCTTAAGGTGGGGGACAGGGGGAAATAATGAGCAGTTCTTC.

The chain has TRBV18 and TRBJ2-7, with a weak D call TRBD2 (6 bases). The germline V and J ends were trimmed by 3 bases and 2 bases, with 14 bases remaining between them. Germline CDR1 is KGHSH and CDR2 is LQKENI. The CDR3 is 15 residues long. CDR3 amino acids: CASSPLGSLAYEQYF. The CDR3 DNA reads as TGTGCCAGCTCACCTCTCGGGAGTCTCGCCTACGAGCAGTACTTC.

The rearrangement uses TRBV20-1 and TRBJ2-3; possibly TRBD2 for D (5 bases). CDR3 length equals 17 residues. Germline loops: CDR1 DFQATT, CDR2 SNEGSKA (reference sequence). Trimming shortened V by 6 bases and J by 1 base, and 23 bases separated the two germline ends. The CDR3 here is CSATSASLGSGTDTQYF. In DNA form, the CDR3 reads TGCAGTGCAACGAGTGCTAGCCTGGGGTCGGGCACAGATACGCAGTATTTT.

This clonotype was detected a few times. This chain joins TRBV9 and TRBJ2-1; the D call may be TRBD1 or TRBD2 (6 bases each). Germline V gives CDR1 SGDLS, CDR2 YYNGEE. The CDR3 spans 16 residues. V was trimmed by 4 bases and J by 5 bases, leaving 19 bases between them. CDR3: CASSPRQGPGDNEQFF. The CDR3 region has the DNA TGTGCCAGCAGCCCCCGGCAGGGGCCGGGGGACAATGAGCAGTTCTTC.

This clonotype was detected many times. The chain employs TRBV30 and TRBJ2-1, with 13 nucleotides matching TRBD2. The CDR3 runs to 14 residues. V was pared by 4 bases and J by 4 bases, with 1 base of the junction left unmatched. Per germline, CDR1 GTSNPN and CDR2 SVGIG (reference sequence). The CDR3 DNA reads TGTGCCTGGACGGGACTAGCGGGATACAATGAGCAGTTCTTC. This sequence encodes CAWTGLAGYNEQFF.

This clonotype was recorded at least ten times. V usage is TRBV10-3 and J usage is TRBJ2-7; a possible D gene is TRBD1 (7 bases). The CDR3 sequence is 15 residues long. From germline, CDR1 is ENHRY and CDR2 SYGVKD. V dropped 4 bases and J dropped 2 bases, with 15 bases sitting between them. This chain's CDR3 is CAISGGTEVAYEQYF. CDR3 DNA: TGTGCCATCAGTGGCGGGACAGAAGTTGCCTACGAGCAGTACTTC.

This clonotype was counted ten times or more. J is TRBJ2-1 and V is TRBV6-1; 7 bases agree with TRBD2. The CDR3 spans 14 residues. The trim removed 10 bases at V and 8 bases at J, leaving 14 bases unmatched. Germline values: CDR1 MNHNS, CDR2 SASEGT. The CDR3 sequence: CATGMGGIEDEQFF. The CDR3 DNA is TGTGCCACCGGAATGGGGGGGATTGAGGATGAGCAGTTCTTC.

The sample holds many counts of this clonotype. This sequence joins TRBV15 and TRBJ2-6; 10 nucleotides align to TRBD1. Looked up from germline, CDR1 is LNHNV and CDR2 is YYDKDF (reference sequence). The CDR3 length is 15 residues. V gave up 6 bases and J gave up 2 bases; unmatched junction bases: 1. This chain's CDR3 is CATSGQGAGANVLTF. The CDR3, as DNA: TGTGCCACCAGTGGACAGGGGGCTGGGGCCAACGTCCTGACTTTC.

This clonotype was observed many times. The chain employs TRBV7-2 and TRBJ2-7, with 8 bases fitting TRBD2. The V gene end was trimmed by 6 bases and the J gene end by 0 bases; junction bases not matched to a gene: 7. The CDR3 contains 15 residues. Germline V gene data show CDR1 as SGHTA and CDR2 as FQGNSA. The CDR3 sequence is CASSFLAGSSYEQYF. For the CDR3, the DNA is TGTGCCAGCAGTTTCTTAGCGGGAAGCTCCTACGAGCAGTACTTC.

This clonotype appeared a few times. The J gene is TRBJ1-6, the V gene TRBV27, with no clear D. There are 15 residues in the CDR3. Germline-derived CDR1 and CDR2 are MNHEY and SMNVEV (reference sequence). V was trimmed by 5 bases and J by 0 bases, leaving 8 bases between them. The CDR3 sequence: CASSPASSYNSPLHF. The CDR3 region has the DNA TGTGCCAGCAGTCCAGCCAGCTCCTATAATTCACCCCTCCACTTT.

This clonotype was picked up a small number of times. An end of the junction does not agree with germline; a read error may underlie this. CDR3 sequence (DNA): TGTGCCTGGAGTGTACCCCCAAGTAGGTGGAAAAACTTC. This gives the protein CAWSVPPSRWKNF. V usage is TRBV30 and J usage is TRBJ2-5; D ambiguous. CDR1 GTSNPN and CDR2 SVGIG come from the germline V gene (reference sequence). This CDR3 spans 13 amino acids.

The CDR3 sequence: CASSPGFGFWDTQYF. Here the CDR3 DNA reads TGTGCCAGCAGCCCGGGATTTGGGTTTTGGGATACGCAGTATTTT. The chain is built from TRBV11-2 and TRBJ2-3; tentatively, D is TRBD2 (5 bases). CDR1 is SGHAT and CDR2 is FQNNGV in the germline V gene. This CDR3 is built from 15 residues. Trimming left V 5 bases short and J 6 bases short, with 18 bases between.

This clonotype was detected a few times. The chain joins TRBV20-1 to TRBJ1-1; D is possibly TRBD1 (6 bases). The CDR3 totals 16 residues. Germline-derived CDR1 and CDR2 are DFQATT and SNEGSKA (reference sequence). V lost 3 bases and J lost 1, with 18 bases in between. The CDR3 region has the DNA TGCAGTGCTAGCGGGTGGGGGGCAGGCTCGAACACTGAAGCTTTCTTT. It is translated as CSASGWGAGSNTEAFF.

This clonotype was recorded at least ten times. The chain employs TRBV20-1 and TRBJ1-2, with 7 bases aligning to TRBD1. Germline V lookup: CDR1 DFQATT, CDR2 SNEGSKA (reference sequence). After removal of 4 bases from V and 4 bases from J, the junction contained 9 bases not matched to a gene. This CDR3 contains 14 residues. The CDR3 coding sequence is TGCAGTGCTAAGAAAGGGGGCGCCAGCTATGGCTACACCTTC. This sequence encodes CSAKKGGASYGYTF.

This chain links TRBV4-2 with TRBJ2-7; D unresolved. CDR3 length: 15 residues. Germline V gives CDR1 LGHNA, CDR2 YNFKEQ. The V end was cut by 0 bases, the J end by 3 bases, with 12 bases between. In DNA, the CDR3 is TGTGCCAGCAGCCAAGATAGATGGAACATCTACGAGCAGTACTTC. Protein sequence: CASSQDRWNIYEQYF.

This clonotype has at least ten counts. The CDR3 DNA reads TGTGCCAGCAGCCAAGATTATGGGGGTGGCAATCAGCCCCAGCATTTT. Translating gives CASSQDYGGGNQPQHF. This sequence joins TRBV4-2 and TRBJ1-5; TRBD1 might be the D (5 bases). Trimming left V 0 bases short and J 2 bases short, with 11 bases between. The CDR3 runs to 16 residues. Germline CDR1 LGHNA, CDR2 YNFKEQ.

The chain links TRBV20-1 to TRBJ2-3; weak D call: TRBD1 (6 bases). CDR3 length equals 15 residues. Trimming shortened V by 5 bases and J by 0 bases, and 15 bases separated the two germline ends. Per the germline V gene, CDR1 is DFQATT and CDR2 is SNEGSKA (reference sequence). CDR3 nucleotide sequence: TGCAGTGCTCCATCCGGGACACAGAGCACAGATACGCAGTATTTT. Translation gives CSAPSGTQSTDTQYF.

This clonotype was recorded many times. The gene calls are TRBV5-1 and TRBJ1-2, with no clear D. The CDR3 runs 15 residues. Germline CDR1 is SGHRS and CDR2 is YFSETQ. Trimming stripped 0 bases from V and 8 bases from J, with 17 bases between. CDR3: CASSLGQGSTEGYTF. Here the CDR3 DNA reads TGCGCCAGCAGCTTGGGGCAAGGTTCAACGGAGGGCTACACCTTC.

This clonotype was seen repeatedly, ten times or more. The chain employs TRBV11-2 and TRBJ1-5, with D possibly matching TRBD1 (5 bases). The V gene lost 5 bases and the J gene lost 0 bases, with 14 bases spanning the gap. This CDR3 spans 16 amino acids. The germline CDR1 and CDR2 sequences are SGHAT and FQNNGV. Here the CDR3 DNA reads TGTGCCAGCAGCCCTTGGGACGGAGGTAGCAATCAGCCCCAGCATTTT. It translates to CASSPWDGGSNQPQHF.

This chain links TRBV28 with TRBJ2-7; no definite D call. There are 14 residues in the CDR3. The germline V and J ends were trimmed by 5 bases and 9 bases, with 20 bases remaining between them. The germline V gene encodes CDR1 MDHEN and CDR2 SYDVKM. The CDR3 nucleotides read TGTGCCAGCAGTCCCCGAGTGTCAGAGCTAGGGCAGTACTTC. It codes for CASSPRVSELGQYF.

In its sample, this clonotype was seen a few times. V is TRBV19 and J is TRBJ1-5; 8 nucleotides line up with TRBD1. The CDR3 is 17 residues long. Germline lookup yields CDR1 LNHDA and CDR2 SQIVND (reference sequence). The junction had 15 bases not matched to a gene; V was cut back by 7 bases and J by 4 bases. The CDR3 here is CASTNTLDRGLNQPQHF. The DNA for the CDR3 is TGTGCCAGTACCAATACCCTTGACAGGGGCCTAAATCAGCCCCAGCATTTT. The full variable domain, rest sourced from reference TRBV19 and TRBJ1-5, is DGGITQSPKYLFRKEGQNVTLSCEQNLNHDAMYWYRQDPGQGLRLIYYSQIVNDFQKGDIAEGYSVSREKKESFPLTVTSAQKNPTAFYLCASTNTLDRGLNQPQHFGDGTRLSIL.

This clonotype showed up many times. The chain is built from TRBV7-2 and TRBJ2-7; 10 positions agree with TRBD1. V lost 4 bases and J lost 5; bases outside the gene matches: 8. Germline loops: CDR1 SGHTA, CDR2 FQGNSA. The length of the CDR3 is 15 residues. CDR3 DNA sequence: TGTGCCAGCAGCTACCCGGGACAGGGGATCCACGAGCAGTACTTC. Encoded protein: CASSYPGQGIHEQYF.

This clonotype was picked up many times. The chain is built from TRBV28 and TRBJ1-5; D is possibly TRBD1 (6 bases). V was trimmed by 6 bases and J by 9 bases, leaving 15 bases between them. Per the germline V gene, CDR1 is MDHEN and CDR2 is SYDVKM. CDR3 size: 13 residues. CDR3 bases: TGTGCCAGCAGCTCAGGGGTTTTGGGGCCCCAGCATTTT. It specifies CASSSGVLGPQHF.

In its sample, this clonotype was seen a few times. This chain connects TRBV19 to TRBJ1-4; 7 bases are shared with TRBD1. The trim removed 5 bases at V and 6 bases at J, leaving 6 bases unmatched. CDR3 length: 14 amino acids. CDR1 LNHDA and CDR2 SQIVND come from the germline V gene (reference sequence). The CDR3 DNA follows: TGTGCCAGTAGTGCGACAGGGTGGGATGAAAAACTGTTTTTT. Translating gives CASSATGWDEKLFF. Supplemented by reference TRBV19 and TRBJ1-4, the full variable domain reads DGGITQSPKYLFRKEGQNVTLSCEQNLNHDAMYWYRQDPGQGLRLIYYSQIVNDFQKGDIAEGYSVSREKKESFPLTVTSAQKNPTAFYLCASSATGWDEKLFFGSGTQLSVL.

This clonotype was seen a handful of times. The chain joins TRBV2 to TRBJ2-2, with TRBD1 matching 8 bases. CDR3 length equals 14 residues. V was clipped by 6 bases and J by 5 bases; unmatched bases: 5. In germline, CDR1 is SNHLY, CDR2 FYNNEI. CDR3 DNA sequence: TGTGCCAGCAGGCAGGGGGCTGAGACCGGGGAGCTGTTTTTT. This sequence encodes CASRQGAETGELFF. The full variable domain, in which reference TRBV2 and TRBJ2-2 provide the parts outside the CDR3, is EPEVTQTPSHQVTQMGQEVILRCVPISNHLYFYWYRQILGQKVEFLVSFYNNEISEKSEIFDDQFSVERPDGSNFTLKIRSTKLEDSAMYFCASRQGAETGELFFGEGSRLTVL.

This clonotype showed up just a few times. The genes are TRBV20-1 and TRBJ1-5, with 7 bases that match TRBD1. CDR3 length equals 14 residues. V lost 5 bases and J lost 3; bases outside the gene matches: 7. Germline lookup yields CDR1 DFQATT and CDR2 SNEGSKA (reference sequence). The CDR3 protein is CSALGTANNQPQHF. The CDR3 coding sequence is TGCAGTGCTCTCGGGACAGCTAACAATCAGCCCCAGCATTTT.

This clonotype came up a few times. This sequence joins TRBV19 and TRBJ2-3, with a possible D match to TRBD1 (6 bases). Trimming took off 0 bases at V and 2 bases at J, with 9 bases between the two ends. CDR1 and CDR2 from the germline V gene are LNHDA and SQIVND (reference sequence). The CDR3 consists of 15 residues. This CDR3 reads CASSIEGGFTDTQYF. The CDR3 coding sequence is TGTGCCAGTAGTATAGAAGGGGGTTTCACAGATACGCAGTATTTT.